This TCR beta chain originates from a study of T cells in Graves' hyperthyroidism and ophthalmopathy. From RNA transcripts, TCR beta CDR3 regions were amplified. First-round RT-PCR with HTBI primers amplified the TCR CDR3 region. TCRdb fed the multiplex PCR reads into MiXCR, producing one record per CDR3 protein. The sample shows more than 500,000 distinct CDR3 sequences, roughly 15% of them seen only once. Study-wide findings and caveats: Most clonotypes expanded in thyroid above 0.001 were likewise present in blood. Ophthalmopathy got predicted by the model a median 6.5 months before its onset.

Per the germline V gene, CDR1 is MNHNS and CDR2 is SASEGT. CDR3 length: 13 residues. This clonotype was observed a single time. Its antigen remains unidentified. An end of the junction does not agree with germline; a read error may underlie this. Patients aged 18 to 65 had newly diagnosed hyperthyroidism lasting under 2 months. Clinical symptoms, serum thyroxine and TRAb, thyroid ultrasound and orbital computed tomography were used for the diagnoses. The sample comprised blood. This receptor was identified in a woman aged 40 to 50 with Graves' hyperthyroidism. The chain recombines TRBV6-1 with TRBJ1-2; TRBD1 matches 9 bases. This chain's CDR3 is CAGSPGQGYGYTF. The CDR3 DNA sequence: TGTGCCGGCAGCCCCGGACAGGGGTATGGCTACACCTTC.